This T cell receptor (beta chain) was sequenced in a study of blood T cell repertoires in COVID-19. This clone was found a few times. This CDR3 spans 17 amino acids. V shed 2 bases and J 5 bases; nucleotides not matched to a gene: 14. Germline V lookup: CDR1 WNHNN, CDR2 SYGVQD (reference sequence). Authors' data handling: Cell counts per sample came from amplifying reference gene primers. Profiled with immunoSEQ multiplex PCR; TCRdb holds only in-frame clones, not every one. Clone size and the V and J calls come from that table; the DNA yielded D and trimming. The sample lists 95,000 to 150,000 clones, roughly four fifths occurring once.

The chain has TRBV10-1 and TRBJ2-5; 7 positions agree with TRBD2. The sequenced sample consisted of peripheral blood. The sequence was obtained from a man aged 25-40 years with COVID-19, enrolled during active disease. The CDR3 here is CASSEREGPLGGETQYF. The CDR3, as DNA: TGCGCCAGCAGTGAGAGGGAGGGCCCCCTCGGAGGTGAGACCCAGTACTTC.